This entry concerns a single T cell receptor beta chain. Its cognate antigen is unknown. The record originates from a study of human T cells and chemical hapten exposure. TCRdb itself ran the RACE reads through MiXCR, one entry per CDR3 protein. The table lists tens of thousands of distinct CDR3 sequences, roughly an eighth of them singletons, with 2% to 2.5% in the top ten. Time point given: patch test 3, about 24 weeks after DPC sensitization. Treatment: therapeutic diphenylcyclopropenone sensitization with weekly scalp DPC. The V gene end was trimmed by 0 bases and the J gene end by 6 bases; junction bases not matched to a gene: 1. CDR1 and CDR2 (germline): KGHSH, LQKENI. This CDR3 comprises 15 residues. General observations from the study: The study found that PT1 expanded TCR counts correlated positively with patch test score.

This clonotype originated in a man aged 25-40 years with alopecia areata. Some clones in this sample may be carry-over from other donors' samples. The material was whole blood, obtained in connection with sensitization to the hapten diphenylcyclopropenone (DPC). This chain uses TRBV18 with TRBJ2-1; 11 nucleotides match TRBD1. The CDR3 DNA follows: TGTGCCAGCTCACCACCCGGGACAGGGGGCAATGAGCAGTTCTTC. It codes for CASSPPGTGGNEQFF.